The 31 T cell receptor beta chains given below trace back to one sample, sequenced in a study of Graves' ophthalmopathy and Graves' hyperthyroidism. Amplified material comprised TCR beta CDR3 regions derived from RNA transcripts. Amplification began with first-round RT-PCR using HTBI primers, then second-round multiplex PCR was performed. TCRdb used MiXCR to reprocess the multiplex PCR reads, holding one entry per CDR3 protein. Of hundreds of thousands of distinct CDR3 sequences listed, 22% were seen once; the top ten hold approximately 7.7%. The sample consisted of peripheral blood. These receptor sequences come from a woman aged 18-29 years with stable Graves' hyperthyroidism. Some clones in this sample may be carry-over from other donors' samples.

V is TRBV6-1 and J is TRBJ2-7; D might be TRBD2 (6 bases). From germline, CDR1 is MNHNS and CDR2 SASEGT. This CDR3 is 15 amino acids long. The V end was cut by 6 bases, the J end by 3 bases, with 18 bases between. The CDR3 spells CASRRDGSSGYEQYF. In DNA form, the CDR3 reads TGTGCCAGCAGAAGAGACGGGAGTTCTGGCTACGAGCAGTACTTC.

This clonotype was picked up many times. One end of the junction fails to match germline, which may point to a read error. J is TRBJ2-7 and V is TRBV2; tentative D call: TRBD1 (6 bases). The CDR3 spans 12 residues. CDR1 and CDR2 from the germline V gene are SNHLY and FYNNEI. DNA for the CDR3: TGTGCCAGCATCGGACAGTATTACGAGCAGCACTTC. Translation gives CASIGQYYEQHF.

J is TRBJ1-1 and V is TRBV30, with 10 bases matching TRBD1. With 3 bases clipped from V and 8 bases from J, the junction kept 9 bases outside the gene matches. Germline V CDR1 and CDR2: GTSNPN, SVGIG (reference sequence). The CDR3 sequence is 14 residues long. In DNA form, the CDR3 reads TGTGCCTGGAGCGAGGACAGGGGGATCGGGGAAGCTTTCTTT. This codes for CAWSEDRGIGEAFF. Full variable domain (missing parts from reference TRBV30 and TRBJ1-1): SQTIHQWPATLVQPVGSPLSLECTVEGTSNPNLYWYRQAAGRGLQLLFYSVGIGQISSEVPQNLSASRPQDRQFILSSKKLLLSDSGFYLCAWSEDRGIGEAFFGQGTRLTVV.

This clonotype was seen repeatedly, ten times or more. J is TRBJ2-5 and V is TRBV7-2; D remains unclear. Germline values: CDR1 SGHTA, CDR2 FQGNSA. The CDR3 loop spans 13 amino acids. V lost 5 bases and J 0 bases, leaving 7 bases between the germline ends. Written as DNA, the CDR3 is TGTGCCAGCAGCCTCACATACCAAGAGACCCAGTACTTC. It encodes CASSLTYQETQYF.

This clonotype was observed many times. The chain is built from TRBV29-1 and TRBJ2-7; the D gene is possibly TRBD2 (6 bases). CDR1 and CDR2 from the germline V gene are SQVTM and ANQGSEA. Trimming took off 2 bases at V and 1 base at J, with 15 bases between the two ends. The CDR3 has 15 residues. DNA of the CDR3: TGCAGCGTTGAATTCGGGAGCAGTAGATCCTACGAGCAGTACTTC. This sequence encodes CSVEFGSSRSYEQYF.

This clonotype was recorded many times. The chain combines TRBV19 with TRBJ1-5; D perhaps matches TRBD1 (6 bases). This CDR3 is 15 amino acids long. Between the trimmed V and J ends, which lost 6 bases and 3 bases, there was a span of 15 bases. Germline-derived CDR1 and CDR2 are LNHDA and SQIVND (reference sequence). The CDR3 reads CASRREGGNNQPQHF. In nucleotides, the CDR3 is TGTGCCAGTAGGAGGGAAGGGGGGAACAATCAGCCCCAGCATTTT.

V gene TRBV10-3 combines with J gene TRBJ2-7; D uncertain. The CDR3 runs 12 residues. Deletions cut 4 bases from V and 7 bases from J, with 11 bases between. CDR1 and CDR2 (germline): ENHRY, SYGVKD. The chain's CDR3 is CAISVTAREQYF. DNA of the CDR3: TGTGCCATCAGTGTTACAGCGAGGGAGCAGTACTTC.

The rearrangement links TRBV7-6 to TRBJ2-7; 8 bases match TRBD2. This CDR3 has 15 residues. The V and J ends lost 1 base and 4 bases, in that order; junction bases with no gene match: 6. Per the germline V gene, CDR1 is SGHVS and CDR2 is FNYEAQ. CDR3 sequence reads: CASSLEDGRDYEQYF. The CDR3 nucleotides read TGTGCCAGCAGCTTAGAGGACGGGAGGGATTACGAGCAGTACTTC.

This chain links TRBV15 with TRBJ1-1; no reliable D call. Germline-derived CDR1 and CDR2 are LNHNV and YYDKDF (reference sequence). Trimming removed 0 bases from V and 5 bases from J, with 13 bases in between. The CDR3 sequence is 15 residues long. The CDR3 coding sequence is TGTGCCACCAGCAGAGATAGAGGGTTTCGGACTGAAGCTTTCTTT. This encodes CATSRDRGFRTEAFF.

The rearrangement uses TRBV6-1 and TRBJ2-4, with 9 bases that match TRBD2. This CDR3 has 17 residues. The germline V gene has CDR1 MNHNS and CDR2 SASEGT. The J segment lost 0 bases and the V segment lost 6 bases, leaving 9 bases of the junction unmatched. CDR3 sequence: CASRPRQRGVAKNIQYF. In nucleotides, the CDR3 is TGTGCCAGCAGACCACGACAGCGGGGGGTAGCCAAAAACATTCAGTACTTC.

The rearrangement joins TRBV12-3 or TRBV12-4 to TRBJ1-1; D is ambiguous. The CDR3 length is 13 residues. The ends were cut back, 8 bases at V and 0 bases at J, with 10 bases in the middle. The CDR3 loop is CASSWALNTEAFF. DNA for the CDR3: TGTGCCAGCTCCTGGGCCTTGAACACTGAAGCTTTCTTT.

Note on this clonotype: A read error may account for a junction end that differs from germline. The CDR3 loop reads CASSAVRNYGYTF. CDR3 DNA sequence: TGTGCCAGCAGCGCGGTCAGGAACTATGGTTACACCTTC. V usage is TRBV12-3 or TRBV12-4 and J usage is TRBJ1-2; unclear D gene. The CDR3 is 13 residues long.

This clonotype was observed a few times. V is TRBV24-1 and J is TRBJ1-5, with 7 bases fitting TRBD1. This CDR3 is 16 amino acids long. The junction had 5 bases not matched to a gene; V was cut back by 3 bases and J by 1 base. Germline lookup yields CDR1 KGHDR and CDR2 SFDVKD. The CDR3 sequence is CATSDPGDSSNQPQHF. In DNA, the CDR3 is TGTGCCACCAGTGATCCTGGGGACAGCAGCAATCAGCCCCAGCATTTT.

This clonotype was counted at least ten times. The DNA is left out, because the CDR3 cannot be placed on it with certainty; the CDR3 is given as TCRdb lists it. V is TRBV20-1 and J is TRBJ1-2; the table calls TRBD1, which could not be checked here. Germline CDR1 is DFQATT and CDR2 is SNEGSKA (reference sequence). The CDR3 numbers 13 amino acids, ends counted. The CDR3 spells CSPSGRESYGYTF.

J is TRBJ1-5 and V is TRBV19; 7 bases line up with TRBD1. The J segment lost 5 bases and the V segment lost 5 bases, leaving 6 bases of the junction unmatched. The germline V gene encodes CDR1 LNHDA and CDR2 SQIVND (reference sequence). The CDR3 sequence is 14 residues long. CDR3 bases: TGTGCCAGTAGTCCGGGGACAGCCTATCAGCCCCAGCATTTT. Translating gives CASSPGTAYQPQHF.

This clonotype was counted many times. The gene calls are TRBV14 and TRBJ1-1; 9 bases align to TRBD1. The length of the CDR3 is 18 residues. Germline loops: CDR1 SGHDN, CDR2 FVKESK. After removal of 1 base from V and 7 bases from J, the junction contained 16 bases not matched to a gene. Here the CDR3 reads CASSQAAGGDRVSDEAFF. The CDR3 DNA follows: TGTGCCAGCAGCCAAGCCGCGGGCGGGGACAGGGTGAGTGATGAAGCTTTCTTT.

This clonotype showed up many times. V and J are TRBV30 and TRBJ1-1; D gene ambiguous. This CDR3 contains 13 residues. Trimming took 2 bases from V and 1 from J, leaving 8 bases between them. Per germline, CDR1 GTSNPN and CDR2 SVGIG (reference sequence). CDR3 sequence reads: CAWSRAGNTEAFF. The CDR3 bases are TGTGCCTGGAGTCGGGCAGGGAACACTGAAGCTTTCTTT. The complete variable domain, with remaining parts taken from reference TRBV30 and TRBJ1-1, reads SQTIHQWPATLVQPVGSPLSLECTVEGTSNPNLYWYRQAAGRGLQLLFYSVGIGQISSEVPQNLSASRPQDRQFILSSKKLLLSDSGFYLCAWSRAGNTEAFFGQGTRLTVV.

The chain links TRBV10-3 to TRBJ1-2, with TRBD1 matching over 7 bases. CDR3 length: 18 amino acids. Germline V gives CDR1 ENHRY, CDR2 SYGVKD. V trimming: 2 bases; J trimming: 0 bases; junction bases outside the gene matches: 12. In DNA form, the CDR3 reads TGTGCCATCAGTGAGAGCCGGACAGGTCTGAGAACTAACTATGGCTACACCTTC. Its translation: CAISESRTGLRTNYGYTF.

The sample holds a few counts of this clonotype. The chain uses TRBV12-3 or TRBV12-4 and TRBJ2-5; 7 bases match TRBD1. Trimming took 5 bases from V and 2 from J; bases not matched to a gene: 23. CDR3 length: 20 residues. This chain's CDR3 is CASSPPPDRVPTGYQETQYF. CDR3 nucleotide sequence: TGTGCCAGCAGTCCACCCCCTGACAGGGTCCCAACCGGGTATCAAGAGACCCAGTACTTC.

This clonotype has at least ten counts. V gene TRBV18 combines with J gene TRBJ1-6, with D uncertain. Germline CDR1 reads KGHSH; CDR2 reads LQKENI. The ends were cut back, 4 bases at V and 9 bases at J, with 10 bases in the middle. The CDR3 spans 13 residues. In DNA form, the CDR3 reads TGTGCCAGCTCACAAGGACTGGTTTCACCCCTCCACTTT. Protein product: CASSQGLVSPLHF.

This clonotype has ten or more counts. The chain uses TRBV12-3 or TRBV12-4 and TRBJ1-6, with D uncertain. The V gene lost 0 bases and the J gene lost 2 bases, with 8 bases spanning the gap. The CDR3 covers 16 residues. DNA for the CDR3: TGTGCCAGCAGTTTAGCTCAGCAGGCCTATAATTCACCCCTCCACTTT. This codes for CASSLAQQAYNSPLHF.

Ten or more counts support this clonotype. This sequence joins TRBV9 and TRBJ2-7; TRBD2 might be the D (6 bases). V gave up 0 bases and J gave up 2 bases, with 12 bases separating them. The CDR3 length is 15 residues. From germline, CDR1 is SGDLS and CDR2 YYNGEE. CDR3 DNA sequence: TGTGCCAGCAGCGTAGAGGAGGGAGCGGCCTACGAGCAGTACTTC. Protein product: CASSVEEGAAYEQYF.

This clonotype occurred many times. CDR3 loop: CSARPPSGGDTEAFF. The CDR3, as DNA: TGCAGTGCTAGACCGCCCAGTGGGGGGGACACTGAAGCTTTCTTT. This sequence joins TRBV20-1 and TRBJ1-1; D may be TRBD1 (5 bases). Germline V CDR1 and CDR2: DFQATT, SNEGSKA (reference sequence). V lost 2 bases and J lost 3, with 16 bases in between. This CDR3 has 15 residues.

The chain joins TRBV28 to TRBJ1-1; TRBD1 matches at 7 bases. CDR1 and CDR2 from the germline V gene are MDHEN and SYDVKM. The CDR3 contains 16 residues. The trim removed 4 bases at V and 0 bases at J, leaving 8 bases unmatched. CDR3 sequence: CASSSISQGLNTEAFF. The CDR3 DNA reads TGTGCCAGCAGTTCCATATCACAGGGGCTGAACACTGAAGCTTTCTTT.

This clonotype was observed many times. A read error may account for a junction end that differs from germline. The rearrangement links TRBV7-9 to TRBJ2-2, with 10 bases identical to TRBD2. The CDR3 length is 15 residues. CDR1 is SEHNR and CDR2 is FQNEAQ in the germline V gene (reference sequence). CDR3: CASSLAGADTGELFF. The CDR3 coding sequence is TGTGCCAGCAGCCTAGCGGGAGCGGACACCGGGGAGCTGTTTTTT.

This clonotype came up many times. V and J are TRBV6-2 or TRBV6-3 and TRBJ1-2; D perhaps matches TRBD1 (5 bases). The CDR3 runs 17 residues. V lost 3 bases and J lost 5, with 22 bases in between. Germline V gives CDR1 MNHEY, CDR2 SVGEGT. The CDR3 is CASSYPRRLGAEYGYTF. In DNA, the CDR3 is TGTGCCAGCAGTTATCCCCGACGCCTCGGGGCAGAGTATGGCTACACCTTC.

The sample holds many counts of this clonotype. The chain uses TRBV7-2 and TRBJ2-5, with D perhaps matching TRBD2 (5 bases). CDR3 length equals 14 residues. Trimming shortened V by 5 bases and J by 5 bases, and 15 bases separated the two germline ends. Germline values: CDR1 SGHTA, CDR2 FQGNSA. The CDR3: CASSPGSLGETQYF. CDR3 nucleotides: TGTGCCAGCAGCCCGGGGAGTTTGGGGGAGACCCAGTACTTC.

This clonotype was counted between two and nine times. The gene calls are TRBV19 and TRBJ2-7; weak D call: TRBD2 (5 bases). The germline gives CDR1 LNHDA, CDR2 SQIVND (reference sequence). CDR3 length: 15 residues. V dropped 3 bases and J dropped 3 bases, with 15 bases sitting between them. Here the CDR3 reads CASSISASRYYEQYF. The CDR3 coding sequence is TGTGCCAGTAGTATTTCGGCTAGCCGCTACTACGAGCAGTACTTC. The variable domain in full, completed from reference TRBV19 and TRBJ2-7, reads DGGITQSPKYLFRKEGQNVTLSCEQNLNHDAMYWYRQDPGQGLRLIYYSQIVNDFQKGDIAEGYSVSREKKESFPLTVTSAQKNPTAFYLCASSISASRYYEQYFGPGTRLTVT.

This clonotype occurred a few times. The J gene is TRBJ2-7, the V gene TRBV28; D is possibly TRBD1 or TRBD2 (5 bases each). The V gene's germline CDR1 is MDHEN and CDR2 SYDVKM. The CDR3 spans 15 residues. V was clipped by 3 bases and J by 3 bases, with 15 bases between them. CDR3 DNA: TGTGCCAGCAGTTTCCCGGGACGGAGAGACTACGAGCAGTACTTC. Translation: CASSFPGRRDYEQYF.

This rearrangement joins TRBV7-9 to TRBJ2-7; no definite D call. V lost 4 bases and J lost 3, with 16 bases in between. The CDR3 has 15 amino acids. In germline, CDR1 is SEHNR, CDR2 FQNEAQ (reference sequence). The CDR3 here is CASSSPGGGNYEQYF. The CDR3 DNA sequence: TGTGCCAGCAGCTCACCCGGCGGCGGTAACTACGAGCAGTACTTC. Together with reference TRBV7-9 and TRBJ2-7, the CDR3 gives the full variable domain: DTGVSQNPRHKITKRGQNVTFRCDPISEHNRLYWYRQTLGQGPEFLTYFQNEAQLEKSRLLSDRFSAERPKGSFSTLEIQRTEQGDSAMYLCASSSPGGGNYEQYFGPGTRLTVT.

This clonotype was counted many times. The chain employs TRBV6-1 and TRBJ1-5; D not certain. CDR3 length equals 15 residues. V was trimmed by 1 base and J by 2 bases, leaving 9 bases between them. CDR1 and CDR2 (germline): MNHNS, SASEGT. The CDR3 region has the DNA TGTGCCAGCAGTGAAGGCATTTCAGGCAATCAGCCCCAGCATTTT. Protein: CASSEGISGNQPQHF.